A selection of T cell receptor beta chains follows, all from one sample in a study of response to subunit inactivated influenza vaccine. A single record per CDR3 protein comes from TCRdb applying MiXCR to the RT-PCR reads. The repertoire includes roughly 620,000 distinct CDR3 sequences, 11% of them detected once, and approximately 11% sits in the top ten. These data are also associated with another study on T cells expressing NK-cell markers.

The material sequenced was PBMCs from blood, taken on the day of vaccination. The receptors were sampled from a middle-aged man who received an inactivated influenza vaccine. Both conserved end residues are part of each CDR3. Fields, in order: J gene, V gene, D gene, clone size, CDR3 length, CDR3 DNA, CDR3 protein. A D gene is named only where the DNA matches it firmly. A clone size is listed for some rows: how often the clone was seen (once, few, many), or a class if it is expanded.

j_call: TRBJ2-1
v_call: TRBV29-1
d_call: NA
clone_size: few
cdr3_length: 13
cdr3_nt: TGCAGCCCCTGGCTAGCCGCCTACAATGAGCAGTTCTTC
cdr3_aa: CSPWLAAYNEQFF

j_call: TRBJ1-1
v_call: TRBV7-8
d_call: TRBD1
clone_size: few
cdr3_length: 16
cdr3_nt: TGTGCCAGCAGCATCCGGGACAGAAACTGGAACACTGAAGCTTTCTTT
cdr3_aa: CASSIRDRNWNTEAFF

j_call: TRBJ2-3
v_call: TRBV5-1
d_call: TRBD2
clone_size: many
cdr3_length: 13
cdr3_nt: TGCGCCAGCAGTAGCGGGAGTGCAGATACGCAGTATTTT
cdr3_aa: CASSSGSADTQYF

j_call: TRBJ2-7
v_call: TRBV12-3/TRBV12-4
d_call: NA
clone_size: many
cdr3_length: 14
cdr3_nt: TGTGCCAGCAGTTTTTGGGGGACCCGGGTCGAGCAGTACTTC
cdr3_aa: CASSFWGTRVEQYF

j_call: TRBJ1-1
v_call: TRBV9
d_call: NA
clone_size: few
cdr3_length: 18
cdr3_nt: TGTGCCAGCAGCGTAGGGACCCGACGTGGGCCGAGTGATACTGAAGCTTTCTTT
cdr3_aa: CASSVGTRRGPSDTEAFF

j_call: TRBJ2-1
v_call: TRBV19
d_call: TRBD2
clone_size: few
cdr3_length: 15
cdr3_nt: TGTGCCAGTAGTCCTCGACTAGCCTCCTACAATGAGCAGTTCTTC
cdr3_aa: CASSPRLASYNEQFF

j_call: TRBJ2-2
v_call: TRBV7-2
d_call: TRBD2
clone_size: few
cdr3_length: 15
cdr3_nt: TGTGCCAGCAGACAAAGCGGGATAACGGGCGGGGAGCTGTTTTTT
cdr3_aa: CASRQSGITGGELFF

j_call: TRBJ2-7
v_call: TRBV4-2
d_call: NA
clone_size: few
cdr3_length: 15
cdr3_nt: TGTGCCAGCAGCCAAGATCGTCAGGCCTCCTACGAGCAGTACTTC
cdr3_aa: CASSQDRQASYEQYF

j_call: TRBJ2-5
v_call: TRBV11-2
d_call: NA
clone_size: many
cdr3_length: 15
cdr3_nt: TGTGCCAGCAGCCTGACGTATAGTCTCGGGGAGACCCAGTACTTC
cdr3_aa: CASSLTYSLGETQYF

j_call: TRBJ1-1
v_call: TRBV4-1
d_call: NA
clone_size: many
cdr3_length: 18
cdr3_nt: TGCGCCAGCAGCCAAGATCTGGCATGGGGCCCAATGAACACTGAAGCTTTCTTT
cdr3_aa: CASSQDLAWGPMNTEAFF

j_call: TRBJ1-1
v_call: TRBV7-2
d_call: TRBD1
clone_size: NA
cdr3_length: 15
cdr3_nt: TGTGCCAGCAGGCAGGGGGGGGATTTGGTAACTGAAGCTTTCTTT
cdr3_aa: CASRQGGDLVTEAFF

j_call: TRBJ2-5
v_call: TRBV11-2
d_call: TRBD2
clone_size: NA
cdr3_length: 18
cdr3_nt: TGTGCCAGCAGCCACAGACTAGCGGGAGAATTACGGAAAGAGACCCAGTACTTC
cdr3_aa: CASSHRLAGELRKETQYF

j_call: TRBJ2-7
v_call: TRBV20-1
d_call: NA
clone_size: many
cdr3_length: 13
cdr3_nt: TGCAGTGCTAGTGCGGGACAGAAGGGGCGATTGTACTTC
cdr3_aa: CSASAGQKGRLYF

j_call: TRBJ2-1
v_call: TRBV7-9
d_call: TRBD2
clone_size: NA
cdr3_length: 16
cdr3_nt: TGTGCCAGCAGCTTAGGTGGGCTAGCGGGAGGTCGAGGGCAGTTCTTC
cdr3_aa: CASSLGGLAGGRGQFF

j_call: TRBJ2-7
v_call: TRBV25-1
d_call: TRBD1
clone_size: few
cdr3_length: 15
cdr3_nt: TGTGCCAGCAGTAAGACAGGGTGGAGCTCCTACGAGCAGTACTTC
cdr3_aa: CASSKTGWSSYEQYF

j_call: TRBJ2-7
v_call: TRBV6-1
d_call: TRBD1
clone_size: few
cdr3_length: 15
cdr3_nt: TGTGCCAGCAATATAGGACAGGGTGGTCTCTACGAGCAGTACTTC
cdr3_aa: CASNIGQGGLYEQYF

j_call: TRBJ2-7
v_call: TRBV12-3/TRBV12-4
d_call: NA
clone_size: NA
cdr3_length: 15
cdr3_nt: TGTGCCAGCAGCCCGGGACCCAATATCGTCTACGAGCAGTACTTC
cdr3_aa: CASSPGPNIVYEQYF

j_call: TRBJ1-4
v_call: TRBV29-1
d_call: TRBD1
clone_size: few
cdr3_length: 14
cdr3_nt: TGCAGCGTCTGTACCGGGACAGCGAATGAAAAACTGTTTTTT
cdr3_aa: CSVCTGTANEKLFF

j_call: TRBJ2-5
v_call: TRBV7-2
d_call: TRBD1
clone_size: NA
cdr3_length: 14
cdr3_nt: TGTGCCAGCAGCCAAGGGACAGGGAAAGAGACCCAGTACTTC
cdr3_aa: CASSQGTGKETQYF

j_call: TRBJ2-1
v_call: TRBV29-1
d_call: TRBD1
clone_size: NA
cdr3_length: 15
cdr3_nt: TGCAGCGTTGAAGGGGGACAGGGCGCCTACAATGAGCAGTTCTTC
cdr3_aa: CSVEGGQGAYNEQFF

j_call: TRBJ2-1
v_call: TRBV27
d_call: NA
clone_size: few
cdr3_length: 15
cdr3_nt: TGTGCCAGCAGTTTAGAGGGGGAGCCCTACAATGAGCAGTTCTTC
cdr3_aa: CASSLEGEPYNEQFF

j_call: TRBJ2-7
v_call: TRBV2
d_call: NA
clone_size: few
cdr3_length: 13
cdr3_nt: TGTGCCAGCAGGGACGACGTGGGAGCCGAGCAGTACTTC
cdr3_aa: CASRDDVGAEQYF

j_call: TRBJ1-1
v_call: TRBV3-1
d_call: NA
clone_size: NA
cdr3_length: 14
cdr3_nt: TGTGCCAGCAGCCAAGTGGAAATGAACACTGAAGCTTTCTTT
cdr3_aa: CASSQVEMNTEAFF

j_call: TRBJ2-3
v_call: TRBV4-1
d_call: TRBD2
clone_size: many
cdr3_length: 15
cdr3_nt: TGCGCCAGCAGCCGAGCGGGGGCCCCGCAGGATACGCAGTATTTT
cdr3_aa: CASSRAGAPQDTQYF

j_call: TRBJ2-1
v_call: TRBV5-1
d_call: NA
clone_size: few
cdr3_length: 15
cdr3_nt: TGCGCCAGCACCCCTCTAGCTAACTCCTACAATGAGCAGTTCTTC
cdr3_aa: CASTPLANSYNEQFF

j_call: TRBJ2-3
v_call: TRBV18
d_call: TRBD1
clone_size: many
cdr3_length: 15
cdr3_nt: TGCGCCAGCAGCCCACCCGACAGGGGCACAGATACGCAGTATTTT
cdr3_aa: CASSPPDRGTDTQYF

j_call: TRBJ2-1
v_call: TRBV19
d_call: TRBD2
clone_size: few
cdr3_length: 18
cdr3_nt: TGTGCCAGTAGCCCTCAGTTGGGTCTAGCGGGAGGCTACAATGAGCAGTTCTTC
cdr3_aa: CASSPQLGLAGGYNEQFF

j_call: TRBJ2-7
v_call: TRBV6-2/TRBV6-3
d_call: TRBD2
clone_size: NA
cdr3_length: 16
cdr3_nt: TGTGCCAGCAGTCGCCAACTAGCGGGTGGCTTAAGGGAGCAGTACTTC
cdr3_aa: CASSRQLAGGLREQYF

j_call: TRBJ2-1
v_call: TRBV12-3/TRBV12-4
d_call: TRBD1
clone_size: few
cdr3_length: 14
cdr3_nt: TGTGCCAGCAGTTTAGATAGGACAGGGAGTGAGCAGTTCTTC
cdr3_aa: CASSLDRTGSEQFF

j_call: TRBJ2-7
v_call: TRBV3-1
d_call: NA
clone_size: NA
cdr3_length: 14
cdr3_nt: TGTGCCAGCAGCCAAGGTAGGGGCCCCCACGAGCAGTACTTC
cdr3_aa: CASSQGRGPHEQYF

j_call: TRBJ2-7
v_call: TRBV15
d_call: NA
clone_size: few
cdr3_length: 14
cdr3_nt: TGTGCCACCAGCAGAGATTCCGGGAACTACGAGCAGTACTTC
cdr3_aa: CATSRDSGNYEQYF

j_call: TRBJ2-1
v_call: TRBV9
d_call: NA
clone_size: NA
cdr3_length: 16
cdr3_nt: TGTGCCAGCAGCGTAGCTGGGCAGGGACGAGGCAATGAGCAGTTCTTC
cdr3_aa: CASSVAGQGRGNEQFF

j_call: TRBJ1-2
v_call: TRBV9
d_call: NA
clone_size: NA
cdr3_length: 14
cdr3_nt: TGTGCCAGCAGCGTAGATCAGGGTGGCTATGGCTACACCTTC
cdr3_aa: CASSVDQGGYGYTF

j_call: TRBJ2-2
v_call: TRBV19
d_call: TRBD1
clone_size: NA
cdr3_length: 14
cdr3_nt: TGTGCCAGTAGTATCCAACAGGGGGCCGGGGAGCTGTTTTTT
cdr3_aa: CASSIQQGAGELFF

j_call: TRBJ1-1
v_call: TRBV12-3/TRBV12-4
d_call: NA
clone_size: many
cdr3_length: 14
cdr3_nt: TGTGCCAGCAGTTTCTGGGGATTGAACACTGAAGCTTTCTTT
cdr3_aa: CASSFWGLNTEAFF

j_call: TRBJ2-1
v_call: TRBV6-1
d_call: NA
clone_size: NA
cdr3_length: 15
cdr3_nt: TGTGCCAGCAGTGAAGCGCGTATTGGGGGGAATGAGCAGTTCTTC
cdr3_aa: CASSEARIGGNEQFF

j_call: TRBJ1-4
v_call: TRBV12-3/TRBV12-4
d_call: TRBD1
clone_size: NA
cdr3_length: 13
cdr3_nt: TGTGCCAGCAGCGAATCAGGGGGCGGAAAACTGTTTTTT
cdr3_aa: CASSESGGGKLFF

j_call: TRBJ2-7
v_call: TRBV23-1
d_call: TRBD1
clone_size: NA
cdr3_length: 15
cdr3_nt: TGCGCCAGCAACCTACCGTGGGACAGAACCTACGAGCAGTACTTC
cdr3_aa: CASNLPWDRTYEQYF

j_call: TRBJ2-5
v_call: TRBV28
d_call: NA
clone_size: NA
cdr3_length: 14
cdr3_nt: TGTGCCAGCAGTTTATCCGGGGGAACCGAGACCCAGTACTTC
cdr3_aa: CASSLSGGTETQYF

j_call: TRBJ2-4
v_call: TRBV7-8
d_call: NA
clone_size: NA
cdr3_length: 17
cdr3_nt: TGTGCCAGCAGCTTAGCGCGCCGAGCCGTCGGGGTAAACATTCAGTACTTC
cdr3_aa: CASSLARRAVGVNIQYF

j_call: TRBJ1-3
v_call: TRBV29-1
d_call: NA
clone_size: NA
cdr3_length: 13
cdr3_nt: TGCGGACAGCGTTCAGGGGCTGGAAACACCATATATTTT
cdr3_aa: CGQRSGAGNTIYF

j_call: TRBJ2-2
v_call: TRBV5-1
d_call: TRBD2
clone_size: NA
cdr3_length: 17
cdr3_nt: TGCGCCAGCAGCAGAAGACGGGACTACGACACGACCGGGGAGCTGTTTTTT
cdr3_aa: CASSRRRDYDTTGELFF

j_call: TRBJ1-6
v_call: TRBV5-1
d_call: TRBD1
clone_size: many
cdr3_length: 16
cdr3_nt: TGCGCCAGCAGCCGTGGACAGGGGGGAGTGAATTCACCCCTCCACTTT
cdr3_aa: CASSRGQGGVNSPLHF

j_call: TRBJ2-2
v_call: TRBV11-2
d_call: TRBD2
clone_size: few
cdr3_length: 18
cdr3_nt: TGTGCCAGCAGTTTACGTAGCCCATCGGGAGGGAAAACCGGGGAGCTGTTTTTT
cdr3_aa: CASSLRSPSGGKTGELFF

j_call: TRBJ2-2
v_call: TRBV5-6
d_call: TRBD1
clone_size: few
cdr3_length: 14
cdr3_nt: TGTGCCAGCAGCCCAGTCAGGGGGACCGGGGAGCTGTTTTTT
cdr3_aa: CASSPVRGTGELFF

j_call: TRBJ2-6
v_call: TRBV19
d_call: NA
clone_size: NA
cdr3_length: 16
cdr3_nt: TGTGCCAGTAGTTCCCGGCGGTTTGGTGGGGCCAACGTCCTGACTTTC
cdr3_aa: CASSSRRFGGANVLTF

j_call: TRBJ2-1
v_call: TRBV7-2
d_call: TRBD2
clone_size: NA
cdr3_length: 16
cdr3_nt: TGTGCCAGCAGCCGAAGGCATAGCGGGGGGCCAAACGAGCAGTTCTTC
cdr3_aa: CASSRRHSGGPNEQFF

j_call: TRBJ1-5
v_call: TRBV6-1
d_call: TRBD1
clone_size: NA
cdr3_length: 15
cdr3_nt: TGTGCCAGCAGTGACGCAGGGGGAATGTATCAGCCCCAGCATTTT
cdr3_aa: CASSDAGGMYQPQHF

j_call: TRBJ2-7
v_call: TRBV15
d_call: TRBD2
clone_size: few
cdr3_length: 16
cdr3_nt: TGTGCCACCAGCAGAGCGGGACTAGCGGGAGTCTACGAGCAGTACTTC
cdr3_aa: CATSRAGLAGVYEQYF

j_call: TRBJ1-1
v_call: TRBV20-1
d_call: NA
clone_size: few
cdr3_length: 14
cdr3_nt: TGCAGTGCCCGAGAGGGACATTCGAACACTGAAGCTTTCTTT
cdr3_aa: CSAREGHSNTEAFF